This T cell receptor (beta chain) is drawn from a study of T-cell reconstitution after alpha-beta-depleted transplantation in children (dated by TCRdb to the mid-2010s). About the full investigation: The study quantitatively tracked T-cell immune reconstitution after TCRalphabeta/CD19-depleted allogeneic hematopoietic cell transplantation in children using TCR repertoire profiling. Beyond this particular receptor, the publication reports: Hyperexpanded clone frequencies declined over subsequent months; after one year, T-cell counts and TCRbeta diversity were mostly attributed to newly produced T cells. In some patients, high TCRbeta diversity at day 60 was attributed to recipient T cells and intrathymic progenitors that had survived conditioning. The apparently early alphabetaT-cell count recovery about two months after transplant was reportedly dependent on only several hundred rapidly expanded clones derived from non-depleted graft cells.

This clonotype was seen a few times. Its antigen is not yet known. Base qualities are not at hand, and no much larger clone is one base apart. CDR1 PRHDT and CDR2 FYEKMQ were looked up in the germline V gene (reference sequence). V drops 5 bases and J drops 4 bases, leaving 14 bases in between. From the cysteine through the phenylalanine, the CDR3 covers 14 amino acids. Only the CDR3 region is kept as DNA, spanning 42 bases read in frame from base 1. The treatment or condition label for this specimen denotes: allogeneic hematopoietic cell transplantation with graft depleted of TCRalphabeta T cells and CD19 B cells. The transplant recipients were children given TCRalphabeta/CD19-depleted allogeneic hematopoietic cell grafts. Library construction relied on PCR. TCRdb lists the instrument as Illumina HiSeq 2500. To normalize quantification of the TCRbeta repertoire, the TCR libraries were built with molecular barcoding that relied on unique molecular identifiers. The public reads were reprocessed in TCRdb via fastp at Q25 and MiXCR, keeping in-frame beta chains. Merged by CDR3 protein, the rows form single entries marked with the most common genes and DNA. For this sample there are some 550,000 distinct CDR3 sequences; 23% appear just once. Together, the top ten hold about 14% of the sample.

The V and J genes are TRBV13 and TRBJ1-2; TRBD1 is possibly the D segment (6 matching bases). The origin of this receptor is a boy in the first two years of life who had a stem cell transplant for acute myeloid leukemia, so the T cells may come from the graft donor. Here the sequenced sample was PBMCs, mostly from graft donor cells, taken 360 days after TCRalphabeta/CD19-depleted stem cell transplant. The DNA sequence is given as TGTGCCAGCAGCCCAGGGGCGCTTGGCTATGGCTACACCTTC. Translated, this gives CASSPGALGYGYTF. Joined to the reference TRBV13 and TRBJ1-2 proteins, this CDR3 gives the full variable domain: AAGVIQSPRHLIKEKRETATLKCYPIPRHDTVYWYQQGPGQDPQFLISFYEKMQSDKGSIPDRFSAQQFSDYHSELNMSSLELGDSALYFCASSPGALGYGYTFGSGTRLTVV.